This T cell receptor (beta chain) was sequenced for a study of regulatory T cells in long-lasting Graves disease (dated by TCRdb to the early 2020s). About the investigation overall: Persistent Graves' disease meant more than 5 years of antithyroid drug treatment with TSH receptor autoantibodies that stayed positive. Persistent Graves' disease patients were compared with newly diagnosed Graves' disease patients by peripheral blood TCR sequencing and RNA sequencing. The study was conducted in China and was registered as a clinical trial. A total of roughly 35 samples underwent TCR sequencing: about 13 from persistent and around 20 from newly diagnosed Graves' disease patients. Persistent Graves' disease patients in the clinical cohort had taken antithyroid drugs for around 11 years on average. Study-wide conclusions, independent of this receptor: As a limitation, the authors acknowledged that the small sample size may reduce accuracy. Sequencing and analysis were limited to the TCR beta chain. Persistent patients shared more public clonotypes among themselves (2,741) than newly diagnosed patients did (about 900). Preferential use of TRBV28, TRBJ1-2 and TRBJ2-5 was observed in persistent disease, whereas TRBV20-1 and TRBJ2-1 were favored in newly diagnosed disease. Only peripheral blood was studied, because thyroid tissue, the primary lesion, was inaccessible. Compared with newly diagnosed patients, persistent Graves' disease patients had lower TCR Shannon entropy and fewer highly expanded clones, which suggests clonal expansion.

Compared with germline, V lacks 1 base and J lacks 9 bases; bases without a gene match: 9. Measured from the cysteine to the phenylalanine, the CDR3 is 15 residues long. The entry retains the CDR3 DNA only, 45 bases that are in frame from base 1. The germline V gene sets CDR1 to SGHTA and CDR2 to FQGTGA. The library was generated by multiplex PCR. Sequencing took place on an Illumina HiSeq 4000. TCR beta libraries were built with iRepertoire HTBI primers and Arm-PCR amplification of CDR3 regions. Gel purification was performed on PCR products prior to sequencing. The paper's data handling went like this. Across samples, 60 to 80 TRBV and approximately 15 TRBJ segments were identified and used for gene usage analysis of CDR3 amino acid clonotypes. COPE and FqMerger were used to merge the filtered high-quality paired reads into contigs. Contigs were aligned with BLAST to IMGT TRBV, TRBD and TRBJ reference genes, and CDR3 was defined per IMGT. Clonotypes above 0.1% frequency were classified as highly expanded clones. Shannon entropy was used to measure repertoire diversity, and the Gini coefficient was used to measure V-J evenness. A clonotype found in more than one individual was treated as public. The public reads were reanalyzed by TCRdb: fastp trimming at Q25, MiXCR alignment, in-frame beta chains only. Rows are unified per CDR3 protein, each entry keeping the most common DNA and genes. TCRdb's processing, not the study's, gives the V and J calls here. Here the sample has about 660,000 distinct CDR3 sequences; about 30% occur a single time. About two fifths of the sample goes to the ten largest clones.

In light of the paper, this sample's time point label describes: persistent/refractory GD, antithyroid drugs over 5 years with positive TRAb. For both TCR sequencing and RNA sequencing, RNA was extracted from PBMCs in TRIzol. The diagnosis of Graves' disease followed American Thyroid Association guidelines. Recruitment of patients was carried out at an endocrinology department in Xi'an, China. From each patient, around 9 milliliters of peripheral blood was collected into an EDTA anticoagulant tube. Ficoll Paque Plus density gradient separation was used to isolate PBMCs, and no additional T cell sorting was done. An Agilent 2100 Bioanalyzer and agarose gel were used to check RNA quality, and a NanoDrop 2000 was used to measure RNA concentration. As concerns this clonotype: Its cognate antigen has yet to be identified. No base quality values were provided; no much bigger clone lies one nucleotide off.

The chain is made from TRBV7-3 and TRBJ2-4, with 7 middle bases fitting TRBD2. The clonotype comes from a female donor with Graves disease. The sample in question was peripheral blood mononuclear cells (PBMCs), obtained when the disease was refractory, from a patient treated with antithyroid drugs. CDR3 loop: CASSLNGGYGSIQYF. The sequence in DNA is TGTGCCAGCAGCTTAAACGGGGGGTATGGGAGCATTCAGTACTTC.